This TCR beta chain was sequenced in a study of T-cell memory formation after mild COVID-19. The study's findings and limits: Day 15 to 85 contracting clones showed balanced CD4/CD8; day 15 to 37 expanders favored CD4+. Still unconfirmed is whether the second-wave clones peaking on day 37 recognized SARS-CoV-2.

Turning to this clonotype: Its specificity is unknown.

5'RACE with constant-segment primers yielded barcoded, UMI-tagged TCR alpha and TCR beta cDNA libraries. Via MiXCR, TCRdb re-called the 5' RACE reads, giving one row per CDR3 protein. Of 250,000 to 300,000 distinct CDR3 sequences listed, about a sixth are singletons. Germline CDR1 and CDR2: MGHRA and YSYEKL. The ends were cut back, 4 bases at V and 5 bases at J, with 14 bases in the middle. This CDR3 comprises 14 residues. This sequence joins TRBV4-1 and TRBJ1-2; the D gene is possibly TRBD1 (5 bases). The specimen was PBMCs or a T cell subset sorted from them (not recorded which). The receptor's source is a man in his late teens or twenties who had mild COVID-19 (a few samples of this study predate the infection). Cell type and time point are not known. The CDR3 sequence: CASSPSSGGYGYTF. The CDR3 DNA sequence: TGCGCCAGCAGCCCCTCGTCGGGGGGGTATGGCTACACCTTC.